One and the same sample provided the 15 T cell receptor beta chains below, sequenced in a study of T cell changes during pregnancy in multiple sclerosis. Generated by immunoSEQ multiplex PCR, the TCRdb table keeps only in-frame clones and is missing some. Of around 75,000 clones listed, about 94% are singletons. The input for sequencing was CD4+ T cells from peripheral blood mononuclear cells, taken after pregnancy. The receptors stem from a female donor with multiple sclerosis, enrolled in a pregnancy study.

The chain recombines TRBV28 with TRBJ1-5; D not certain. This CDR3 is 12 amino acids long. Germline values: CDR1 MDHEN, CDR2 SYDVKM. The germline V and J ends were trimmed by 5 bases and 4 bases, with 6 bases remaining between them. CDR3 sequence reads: CASSGPNQPQHF. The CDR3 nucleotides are TGTGCCAGCAGTGGCCCAAATCAGCCCCAGCATTTT. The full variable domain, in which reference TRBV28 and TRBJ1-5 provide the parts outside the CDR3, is DVKVTQSSRYLVKRTGEKVFLECVQDMDHENMFWYRQDPGLGLRLIYFSYDVKMKEKGDIPEGYSVSREKKERFSLILESASTNQTSMYLCASSGPNQPQHFGDGTRLSIL.

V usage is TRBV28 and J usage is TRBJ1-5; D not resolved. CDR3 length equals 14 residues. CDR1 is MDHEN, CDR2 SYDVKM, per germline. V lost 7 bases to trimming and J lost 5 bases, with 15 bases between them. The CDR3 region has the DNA TGTGCCAGCAAAGTTTTGGGGAGTCATCAGCCCCAGCATTTT. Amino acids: CASKVLGSHQPQHF.

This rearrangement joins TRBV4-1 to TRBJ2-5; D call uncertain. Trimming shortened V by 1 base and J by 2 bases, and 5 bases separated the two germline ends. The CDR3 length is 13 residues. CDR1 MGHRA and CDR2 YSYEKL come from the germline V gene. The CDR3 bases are TGCGCCAGCAGCCAAGCCACTCAAGAGACCCAGTACTTC. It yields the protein CASSQATQETQYF.

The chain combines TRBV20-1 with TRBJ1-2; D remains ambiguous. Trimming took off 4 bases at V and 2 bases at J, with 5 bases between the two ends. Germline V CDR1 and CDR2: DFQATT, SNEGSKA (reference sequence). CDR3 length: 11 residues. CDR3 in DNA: TGCAGTGCTATCATGAACTATGGCTACACCTTC. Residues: CSAIMNYGYTF.

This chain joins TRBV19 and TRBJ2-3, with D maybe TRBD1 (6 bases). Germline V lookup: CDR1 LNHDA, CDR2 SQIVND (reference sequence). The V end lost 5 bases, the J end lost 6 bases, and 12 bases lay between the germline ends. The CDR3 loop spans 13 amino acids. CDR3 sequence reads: CASSATGGDTQYF. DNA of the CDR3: TGTGCCAGTAGTGCCACTGGGGGCGATACGCAGTATTTT.

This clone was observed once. As DNA, the CDR3 is TGTGCCTGGGCCCGACAGGCTGATCAGTACTTC. Protein product: CAWARQADQYF. The chain uses TRBV30 and TRBJ2-7, with D possibly TRBD1 on 6 matching bases. The CDR3 loop spans 11 amino acids. V was pared by 5 bases and J by 10 bases, with 15 bases between. The germline V gene encodes CDR1 GTSNPN and CDR2 SVGIG (reference sequence).

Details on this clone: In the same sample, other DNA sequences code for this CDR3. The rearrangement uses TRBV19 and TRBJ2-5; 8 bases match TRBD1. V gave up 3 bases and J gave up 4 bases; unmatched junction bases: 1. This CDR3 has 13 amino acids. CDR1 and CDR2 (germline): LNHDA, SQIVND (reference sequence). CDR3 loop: CASSIDRGETQYF. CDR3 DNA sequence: TGTGCCAGTAGTATCGACAGGGGAGAGACCCAGTACTTC. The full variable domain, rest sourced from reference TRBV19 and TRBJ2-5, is DGGITQSPKYLFRKEGQNVTLSCEQNLNHDAMYWYRQDPGQGLRLIYYSQIVNDFQKGDIAEGYSVSREKKESFPLTVTSAQKNPTAFYLCASSIDRGETQYFGPGTRLLVL.

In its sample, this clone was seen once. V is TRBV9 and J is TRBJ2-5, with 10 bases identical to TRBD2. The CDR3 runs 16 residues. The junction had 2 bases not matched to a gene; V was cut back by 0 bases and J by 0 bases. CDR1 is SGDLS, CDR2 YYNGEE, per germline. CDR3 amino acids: CASSVALAGDQETQYF. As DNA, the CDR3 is TGTGCCAGCAGCGTAGCGCTAGCGGGAGACCAAGAGACCCAGTACTTC. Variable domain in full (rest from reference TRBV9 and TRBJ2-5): DSGVTQTPKHLITATGQRVTLRCSPRSGDLSVYWYQQSLDQGLQFLIQYYNGEERAKGNILERFSAQQFPDLHSELNLSSLELGDSALYFCASSVALAGDQETQYFGPGTRLLVL.

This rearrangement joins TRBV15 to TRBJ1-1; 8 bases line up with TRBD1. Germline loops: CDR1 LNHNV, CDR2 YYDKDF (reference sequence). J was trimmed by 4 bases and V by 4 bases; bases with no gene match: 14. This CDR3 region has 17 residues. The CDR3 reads CATSIDRGIDLGTEAFF. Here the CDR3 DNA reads TGTGCCACCAGCATAGACAGGGGTATAGATCTAGGCACTGAAGCTTTCTTT.

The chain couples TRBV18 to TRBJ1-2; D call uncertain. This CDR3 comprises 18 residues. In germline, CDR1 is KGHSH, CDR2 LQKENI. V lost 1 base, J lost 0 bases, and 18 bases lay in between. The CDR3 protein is CASSPLYSHTAANYGYTF. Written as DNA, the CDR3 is TGTGCCAGCTCACCACTCTACAGCCACACGGCAGCTAACTATGGCTACACCTTC.

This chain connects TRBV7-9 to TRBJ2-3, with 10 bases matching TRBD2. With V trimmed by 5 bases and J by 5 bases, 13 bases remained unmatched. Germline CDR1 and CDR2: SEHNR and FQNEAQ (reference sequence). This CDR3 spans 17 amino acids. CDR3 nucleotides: TGTGCCAGCAGCCCAGCTCTAGCGGGAGTCGGGGTAGATACGCAGTATTTT. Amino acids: CASSPALAGVGVDTQYF.

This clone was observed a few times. The CDR3 is CASMAAVVLNQPQHF. The CDR3, as DNA: TGTGCCAGCATGGCGGCAGTAGTACTCAATCAGCCCCAGCATTTT. The rearrangement uses TRBV2 and TRBJ1-5; D gene unclear. The V end was cut by 7 bases, the J end by 3 bases, with 16 bases between. The CDR3 totals 15 residues. The germline gives CDR1 SNHLY, CDR2 FYNNEI.

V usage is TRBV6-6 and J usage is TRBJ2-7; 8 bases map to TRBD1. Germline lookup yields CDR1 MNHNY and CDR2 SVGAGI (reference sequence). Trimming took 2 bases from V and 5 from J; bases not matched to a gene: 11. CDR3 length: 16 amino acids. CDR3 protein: CASSYPVGAGGDEQYF. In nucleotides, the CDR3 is TGTGCCAGCAGTTACCCGGTAGGGGCAGGGGGCGACGAGCAGTACTTC.

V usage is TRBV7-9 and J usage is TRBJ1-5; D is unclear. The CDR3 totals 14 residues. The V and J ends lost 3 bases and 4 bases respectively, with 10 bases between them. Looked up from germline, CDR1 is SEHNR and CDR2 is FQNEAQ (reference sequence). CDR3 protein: CASSFSTANQPQHF. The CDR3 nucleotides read TGTGCCAGCAGCTTTAGTACAGCTAATCAGCCCCAGCATTTT.

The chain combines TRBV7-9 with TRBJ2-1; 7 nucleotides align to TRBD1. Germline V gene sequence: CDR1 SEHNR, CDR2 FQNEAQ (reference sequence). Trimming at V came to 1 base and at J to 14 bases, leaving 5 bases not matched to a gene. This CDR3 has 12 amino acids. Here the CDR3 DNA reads TGTGCCAGCAGCTTAGACCAACAGGGGAAGTTCTTC. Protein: CASSLDQQGKFF.